Here is one T cell receptor (beta chain) with its context. These data originate in a study of blood T cell repertoires in COVID-19. The repertoire was sequenced with immunoSEQ multiplex PCR; TCRdb's copy has only in-frame clones and lacks some. Here the sample spans roughly 290,000 clones, about 82% being singletons. With 2 bases removed from V and 1 base from J, the gap between germline ends came to 12 bases. CDR3 size: 15 residues. Looked up from germline, CDR1 is SGHRS and CDR2 is YFSETQ. The source is a woman aged 45-60 years with active or convalescent COVID-19. Specimen: peripheral blood. V gene TRBV5-1 combines with J gene TRBJ1-1; D not certain. This chain's CDR3 is CASSLRPQENTEAFF. The CDR3 region has the DNA TGCGCCAGCAGCTTAAGACCGCAGGAGAACACTGAAGCTTTCTTT.